One sample yielded the 32 T cell receptor beta chains listed below, sequenced in a study of T-cell memory formation after mild COVID-19. Via MiXCR, TCRdb re-called the 5' RACE reads, giving one row per CDR3 protein. The data contain about 270,000 distinct CDR3 sequences, roughly 18% of them seen just once; the ten biggest clones take up roughly 23%. Sequencing was performed on PBMCs or a T cell subset sorted from them (not recorded which). Receptors were obtained from a man aged 18 to 29 who had mild COVID-19 (a few samples of this study predate the infection). Cell type and time point are not known.

This rearrangement joins TRBV29-1 to TRBJ2-1; D perhaps matches TRBD1 (6 bases). The V and J ends lost 8 bases and 7 bases respectively, with 12 bases between them. The germline V gene encodes CDR1 SQVTM and CDR2 ANQGSEA. This CDR3 contains 11 residues. The CDR3 loop reads CSSQRGNEQFF. The CDR3 nucleotides read TGCAGCTCCCAGAGGGGGAATGAGCAGTTCTTC.

This clonotype was observed a few times. The chain employs TRBV5-6 and TRBJ1-5; 10 bases line up with TRBD1. Germline CDR1 SGHDT, CDR2 YYEEEE. Unmatched junction bases numbered 7, after V lost 2 bases and J lost 5 bases. The CDR3 spans 16 residues. The CDR3 loop is CASSFVGQGRYQPQHF. The CDR3 region has the DNA TGTGCCAGCAGCTTTGTGGGACAGGGGAGATATCAGCCCCAGCATTTT.

This clonotype has more than one count but fewer than ten. J is TRBJ2-3 and V is TRBV11-2; D possibly corresponds to TRBD1 (6 bases). Deletions cut 4 bases from V and 3 bases from J, with 11 bases between. The germline V gene has CDR1 SGHAT and CDR2 FQNNGV. The CDR3 has 14 amino acids. CDR3 sequence: CASSSGQQTDTQYF. In DNA, the CDR3 is TGTGCCAGCAGCTCTGGACAGCAGACAGATACGCAGTATTTT.

The chain combines TRBV7-2 with TRBJ1-5, with D hard to call. The length of the CDR3 is 13 residues. V was cut by 5 bases and J by 2 bases, with 7 bases left in between. Germline V CDR1 and CDR2: SGHTA, FQGNSA. The CDR3 reads CASSPWRNQPQHF. The DNA of the CDR3 is TGTGCCAGCAGCCCATGGCGCAATCAGCCCCAGCATTTT.

The chain is built from TRBV18 and TRBJ1-4, with a possible D match to TRBD1 (6 bases). The CDR3 contains 14 residues. CDR1 is KGHSH and CDR2 is LQKENI in the germline V gene. V was clipped by 1 base and J by 3 bases, with 6 bases between them. The CDR3 bases are TGTGCCAGCTCACCACGACAGGCTAATGAAAAACTGTTTTTT. This sequence encodes CASSPRQANEKLFF. Complete variable domain (other parts from reference TRBV18 and TRBJ1-4): NAGVMQNPRHLVRRRGQEARLRCSPMKGHSHVYWYRQLPEEGLKFMVYLQKENIIDESGMPKERFSAEFPKEGPSILRIQQVVRGDSAAYFCASSPRQANEKLFFGSGTQLSVL.

This clonotype has just a few counts. This chain uses TRBV29-1 with TRBJ1-2; D is ambiguous. The CDR3 is 13 residues long. The V gene lost 4 bases and the J gene lost 3 bases, with 12 bases spanning the gap. Germline V CDR1 and CDR2: SQVTM, ANQGSEA. The chain's CDR3 is CSVASVRHYGYTF. CDR3 in DNA: TGCAGCGTTGCTTCCGTACGCCACTATGGCTACACCTTC.

This clonotype has just a few counts. The rearrangement joins TRBV11-2 to TRBJ2-1; D might be TRBD1 (6 bases). This CDR3 is built from 16 residues. The ends were cut back, 0 bases at V and 4 bases at J, with 13 bases in the middle. CDR1 and CDR2 (germline): SGHAT, FQNNGV. This CDR3 is CASSLESRGRYNEQFF. As DNA, the CDR3 is TGTGCCAGCAGCTTAGAGAGCAGGGGAAGATACAATGAGCAGTTCTTC.

In this sample, this clonotype turned up a few times. The rearrangement links TRBV7-6 to TRBJ2-1; 14 nucleotides align to TRBD2. CDR1 is SGHVS, CDR2 FNYEAQ, per germline. With 3 bases clipped from V and 9 bases from J, the junction kept 7 bases outside the gene matches. The CDR3 sequence is 16 residues long. The DNA of the CDR3 is TGTGCCAGCAGCTTTTCGACTAGCGGGGGGGCCGGTGAGCAGTTCTTC. It yields the protein CASSFSTSGGAGEQFF.

The chain links TRBV6-2 or TRBV6-3 to TRBJ2-2, with D possibly TRBD1 on 6 matching bases. The V and J ends lost 7 bases and 6 bases respectively, with 9 bases between them. The CDR3 is made up of 12 amino acids. Germline-derived CDR1 and CDR2 are MNHEY and SVGEGT. The CDR3 DNA reads TGTGCCAGCACCAAGGGGGCCGGGGAGCTGTTTTTT. The encoded protein is CASTKGAGELFF.

This clonotype appeared once. The chain uses TRBV27 and TRBJ1-5; 8 bases fit TRBD1. The CDR3 is 15 residues long. The ends lost 6 bases at V and 2 bases at J; junction bases unmatched: 6. Germline V gives CDR1 MNHEY, CDR2 SMNVEV (reference sequence). This CDR3 is CASRPMDRGNQPQHF. DNA of the CDR3: TGTGCCAGCAGACCCATGGACAGGGGCAATCAGCCCCAGCATTTT.

The chain has TRBV4-1 and TRBJ1-5; tentative D call: TRBD1 (5 bases). With 1 base removed from V and 0 bases from J, the gap between germline ends came to 13 bases. The germline V gene has CDR1 MGHRA and CDR2 YSYEKL. The CDR3 is 17 amino acids. In nucleotides, the CDR3 is TGCGCCAGCAGCCAAGTTTGGACACCCTATAGCAATCAGCCCCAGCATTTT. It specifies CASSQVWTPYSNQPQHF.

The chain links TRBV4-3 to TRBJ1-4; D is unresolved. Per the germline V gene, CDR1 is LGHNA and CDR2 is YSLEER. The V end was cut by 3 bases, the J end by 0 bases, with 8 bases between. The CDR3 length is 15 residues. The CDR3 here is CASSQSVTTNEKLFF. The CDR3 DNA follows: TGCGCCAGCAGCCAGAGCGTAACAACTAATGAAAAACTGTTTTTT.

This clonotype has only a few counts. The gene calls are TRBV29-1 and TRBJ1-2, with a tentative D call TRBD1 (6 bases). With 6 bases removed from V and 2 bases from J, the gap between germline ends came to 13 bases. CDR3 size: 13 residues. Germline CDR1 and CDR2: SQVTM and ANQGSEA. As DNA, the CDR3 is TGCAGCGTCGAAACAGGGTCAAACTATGGCTACACCTTC. Amino acid sequence: CSVETGSNYGYTF.

The chain uses TRBV2 and TRBJ2-7, with TRBD1 matching over 7 bases. Germline values: CDR1 SNHLY, CDR2 FYNNEI. CDR3 length equals 14 residues. V was pared by 8 bases and J by 5 bases, with 12 bases of the junction left unmatched. CDR3 amino acids: CASSPVTGVHEQYF. CDR3 nucleotides: TGTGCCAGCTCCCCCGTAACAGGGGTCCACGAGCAGTACTTC.

This sequence joins TRBV2 and TRBJ2-1; the D is unclear. V gave up 2 bases and J gave up 8 bases, with 13 bases separating them. Germline V lookup: CDR1 SNHLY, CDR2 FYNNEI. This CDR3 has 14 amino acids. CDR3 nucleotide sequence: TGTGCCAGCAGTGAAAATCCTACGAAGGATGAGCAGTTCTTC. Residues: CASSENPTKDEQFF.

This clonotype has more than one count but fewer than ten. J is TRBJ2-7 and V is TRBV18, with a tentative D call TRBD2 (5 bases). V gave up 2 bases and J gave up 4 bases, with 12 bases separating them. CDR1 is KGHSH, CDR2 LQKENI, per germline. There are 14 residues in the CDR3. CDR3 in DNA: TGTGCCAGCTCACCATCGGGATCCCCTTACGAGCAGTACGTC. Amino acids: CASSPSGSPYEQYV.

The chain uses TRBV7-9 and TRBJ2-1; either TRBD1 or TRBD2 may fit D (5 bases each). CDR3 size: 13 residues. Trimming cost V 8 bases and J 9 bases, with 17 bases left between them. Germline CDR1 and CDR2: SEHNR and FQNEAQ (reference sequence). CDR3 nucleotide sequence: TGTGCCAGCCGCTCTGGGGACGCGACTGAGCAGTTCTTC. The encoded protein is CASRSGDATEQFF. The whole variable domain, filled in from reference TRBV7-9 and TRBJ2-1, reads DTGVSQNPRHKITKRGQNVTFRCDPISEHNRLYWYRQTLGQGPEFLTYFQNEAQLEKSRLLSDRFSAERPKGSFSTLEIQRTEQGDSAMYLCASRSGDATEQFFGPGTRLTVL.

The rearrangement uses TRBV29-1 and TRBJ2-3; D unclear. V lost 4 bases to trimming and J lost 2 bases, with 13 bases between them. Germline CDR1 and CDR2: SQVTM and ANQGSEA. This CDR3 comprises 14 residues. The CDR3 DNA reads TGCAGCGTTGCCCCTAACGGCGACACAGATACGCAGTATTTT. Encoded protein: CSVAPNGDTDTQYF.

This clonotype was detected only a few times. The chain employs TRBV5-1 and TRBJ2-7; the D gene could be TRBD1 or TRBD2 (5 bases each). The CDR3 consists of 14 residues. Trimming removed 4 bases at V and 2 bases at J, with 13 bases between. Looked up from germline, CDR1 is SGHRS and CDR2 is YFSETQ. CDR3 coding DNA: TGCGCCAGCAGCCCCTTGGGGGAAGCCTACGAGCAGTACGTC. This sequence encodes CASSPLGEAYEQYV.

The rearrangement links TRBV5-1 to TRBJ2-5, with D maybe TRBD1 (6 bases). Looked up from germline, CDR1 is SGHRS and CDR2 is YFSETQ. V gave up 1 base and J gave up 0 bases, with 10 bases separating them. The CDR3 is 15 amino acids. The CDR3 DNA sequence: TGCGCCAGCAGCTTGCAGGGGATGTACCAAGAGACCCAGTACTTC. This translates into CASSLQGMYQETQYF.

The CDR3 sequence: CASSLVMAEAFF. CDR3 in DNA: TGTGCCAGCAGCTTAGTGATGGCTGAAGCTTTCTTT. The genes are TRBV11-2 and TRBJ1-1; no definite D call. CDR1 and CDR2 from the germline V gene are SGHAT and FQNNGV. Trimming cost V 1 base and J 6 bases, with 6 bases left between them. The CDR3 loop spans 12 amino acids.

The V gene is TRBV4-2, the J gene TRBJ1-2; a weak D match, TRBD1 (5 bases). CDR3 length: 17 amino acids. V was clipped by 0 bases and J by 4 bases, with 18 bases between them. Germline V gene lookup returns CDR1 LGHNA and CDR2 YNFKEQ. The CDR3 nucleotides are TGTGCCAGCAGCCAAGAGGTTTGGGGGAAACCCTTCTATGGCTACACCTTC. It codes for CASSQEVWGKPFYGYTF.

The J gene is TRBJ2-5, the V gene TRBV7-7, with 7 positions matching TRBD2. The ends lost 9 bases at V and 7 bases at J; junction bases unmatched: 20. Germline V lookup: CDR1 SSHAT, CDR2 FNYEAQ (reference sequence). This CDR3 comprises 16 residues. For the CDR3, the DNA is TGTGCCAGTAAGCAAAAGAGGCGGGGGTCCCTTGGGACCCAGTACTTC. Protein product: CASKQKRRGSLGTQYF. The full variable domain, rest sourced from reference TRBV7-7 and TRBJ2-5, is GAGVSQSPRYKVTKRGQDVTLRCDPISSHATLYWYQQALGQGPEFLTYFNYEAQPDKSGLPSDRFSAERPEGSISTLTIQRTEQRDSAMYRCASKQKRRGSLGTQYFGPGTRLLVL.

This clonotype has only a few counts. V usage is TRBV5-4 and J usage is TRBJ1-6; D is possibly TRBD1 (5 bases). Between the trimmed V and J ends, which lost 3 bases and 8 bases, there was a span of 18 bases. The CDR3 is made up of 16 amino acids. CDR1 and CDR2 from the germline V gene are SGHNT and YYREEE (reference sequence). CDR3 sequence: CASSSGRDARDSPLHF. The CDR3 region has the DNA TGTGCCAGCAGCTCGGGACGAGACGCGAGGGATTCACCCCTCCACTTT.

This clonotype was detected ten times or more. The chain employs TRBV7-3 and TRBJ2-3, with 7 bases lining up with TRBD2. From germline, CDR1 is SGHTA and CDR2 FQGTGA. Germline trimming cut 2 bases from V and 1 base from J; bases unmatched to any gene: 0. The CDR3 is made up of 14 amino acids. The CDR3 DNA reads as TGTGCCAGCAGCTTAGCGGGGGGCACAGATACGCAGTATTTT. Amino acid sequence: CASSLAGGTDTQYF.

Only a few counts were recorded for this clonotype. The V gene is TRBV12-3 or TRBV12-4, the J gene TRBJ2-1; the D is unclear. V dropped 4 bases and J dropped 9 bases, with 13 bases sitting between them. This CDR3 has 13 amino acids. The CDR3 here is CASSSSRVGEQFF. Written as DNA, the CDR3 is TGTGCCAGCAGTTCCAGTCGGGTGGGTGAGCAGTTCTTC.

V is TRBV5-1 and J is TRBJ2-1, with TRBD1 matching 8 bases. The germline V gene has CDR1 SGHRS and CDR2 YFSETQ. The trim removed 4 bases at V and 0 bases at J, leaving 3 bases unmatched. The CDR3 runs to 15 residues. The CDR3 DNA reads TGCGCCAGCAGCACCACAGGGGGCTCCTACAATGAGCAGTTCTTC. This encodes CASSTTGGSYNEQFF.

This clonotype came up a few times. DNA of the CDR3: TGTGCCACGAAGGGGGCGAGACGGGGTTACAATGAGCAGTTCTTC. Protein sequence: CATKGARRGYNEQFF. This rearrangement joins TRBV12-3 or TRBV12-4 to TRBJ2-1; 7 nucleotides agree with TRBD1. V was clipped by 10 bases and J by 4 bases; unmatched bases: 13. The CDR3 contains 15 residues.

This clonotype was counted only a few times. The CDR3 DNA sequence: TGCGCCAGCAGCGCGGACATTAAGGAAGGCTACACCTTC. Amino acid sequence: CASSADIKEGYTF. The chain carries TRBV5-1 and TRBJ1-2, with D tentatively TRBD1 (5 bases). CDR1 SGHRS and CDR2 YFSETQ come from the germline V gene. The CDR3 totals 13 residues. Trimming took 4 bases from V and 8 from J, leaving 15 bases between them.

A few counts support this clonotype. The chain couples TRBV6-5 to TRBJ1-2; weak D call: TRBD1 (5 bases). V was clipped by 2 bases and J by 4 bases, with 8 bases between them. There are 13 residues in the CDR3. Per germline, CDR1 MNHEY and CDR2 SVGAGI. The CDR3 bases are TGTGCCAGCAGTTACGGGGGAGTCTATGGCTACACCTTC. It specifies CASSYGGVYGYTF.

This clonotype was observed a handful of times. V is TRBV9 and J is TRBJ2-1; 8 nucleotides agree with TRBD2. With 1 base clipped from V and 6 bases from J, the junction kept 6 bases outside the gene matches. Germline CDR1 SGDLS, CDR2 YYNGEE. The CDR3 totals 15 residues. The CDR3: CASSVTGGDLNEQFF. CDR3 sequence (DNA): TGTGCCAGCAGCGTAACCGGGGGGGACCTCAATGAGCAGTTCTTC. Full variable domain (rest looked up from reference TRBV9 and TRBJ2-1): DSGVTQTPKHLITATGQRVTLRCSPRSGDLSVYWYQQSLDQGLQFLIQYYNGEERAKGNILERFSAQQFPDLHSELNLSSLELGDSALYFCASSVTGGDLNEQFFGPGTRLTVL.

This clonotype was observed at least ten times. The chain employs TRBV5-1 and TRBJ1-2; D is perhaps TRBD1 (5 bases). CDR1 and CDR2 from the germline V gene are SGHRS and YFSETQ. The V end was cut by 0 bases, the J end by 7 bases, with 19 bases between. The CDR3 totals 16 residues. The CDR3 region has the DNA TGCGCCAGCAGCTTGGCGGGGCGTTTCACCCCCTTTGGCTACACCTTC. Encoded protein: CASSLAGRFTPFGYTF.